This TCR beta chain emerged from a study of blood T cell repertoires in COVID-19 (dated by TCRdb to 2019 to 2021). With regard to the full study: Samples covering the acute and convalescent phases of COVID-19 were provided by collaborators in the United States, Italy and Spain. The material from the prospective study consisted of cDNA or gDNA derived from T cells, B-cell-depleted T cells, or PBMCs. The dataset comprised deeply sampled blood TCRbeta repertoires from subjects exposed to, actively infected with, or recovered from COVID-19. The repertoires were released in a freely available public database meant as a resource for research on the immune response to SARS-CoV-2. Samples came from the ongoing ImmuneRACE study (first 160 participants) plus 1,254 subjects from 6 global collaborators. The sample metadata nearly always contained a de-identified subject ID, COVID-19 status, age in years and sex. Where HLA class I and class II types were available, the types were taken from metadata supplied by the sample provider, not from assay-based typing.

V is trimmed back by 7 bases and J by 12 bases, and the junction contains 10 bases that no gene match accounts for. The CDR3 covers 14 residues, taking in both the cysteine and the phenylalanine. Only the CDR3 portion is preserved as DNA: 42 bases, with reading frame beginning at the first base. Taken from the germline V gene (reference sequence), the CDR1 and CDR2 loops are SEHNR and FQNEAQ. Participants in the prospective study were aged roughly 18 to 89 years, lived in 20 to 25 United States geographic areas, and enrolled through a virtual design. Cohort assignment in the prospective study relied on participant-reported clinical history from a screening survey and a study questionnaire. Exposed participants had been in contact with someone with a PCR-confirmed or clinician-diagnosed COVID-19 case within 2 weeks of study entry. In the prospective study, mobile phlebotomists collected whole blood, serum and a nasopharyngeal or oropharyngeal swab from each participant. Prospective study participants could optionally give additional blood draws and questionnaires over an approximately two-month period. Before DNA extraction, prospective study blood samples were shipped either frozen or at room temperature.

This clone was recorded once. Its antigen is not yet known. No per-base quality is available; no much larger clone lies one base away. TCRbeta CDR3 regions were amplified from genomic DNA by means of the immunoSEQ Assay, a bias-controlled multiplex PCR. Turning to the authors' computational methods: The number of nucleated cells in each sample was estimated from the amplification of reference gene primers within the assay. To quantify the absolute abundance of each unique TCRbeta CDR3 rearrangement, sequence reads were collapsed and filtered. For each sample, productive Simpson clonality was calculated as the square root of Simpson's diversity index over productive rearrangements. Here the immuneACCESS table is served through TCRdb, limited to in-frame sequences with V and J called. Missing clones are a known gap in these copies; in checked studies unresolved V genes cover under half, and the rest lacks a known reason. V, J and clone size are those of that table, while D and trimming were read from the DNA. For this sample there are a few hundred thousand clones; 70% to 90% appear just once. 6.6% of the sample rests with the top ten.

The study at large found these results: The quantity of clinical and demographic metadata differed by source and by participant and was supplied without curation.

Material for sequencing was PBMCs or T cells enriched from blood (not recorded which). The V and J segments used are TRBV7-9 and TRBJ1-6, with 9 junctional bases fitting TRBD1. The receptor's source is a woman aged 45-65 years who had been exposed to COVID-19. The CDR3 corresponds to CASTADRGFGPLHF. The nucleotides read TGTGCCAGCACTGCGGACAGGGGATTTGGACCCCTCCACTTT.